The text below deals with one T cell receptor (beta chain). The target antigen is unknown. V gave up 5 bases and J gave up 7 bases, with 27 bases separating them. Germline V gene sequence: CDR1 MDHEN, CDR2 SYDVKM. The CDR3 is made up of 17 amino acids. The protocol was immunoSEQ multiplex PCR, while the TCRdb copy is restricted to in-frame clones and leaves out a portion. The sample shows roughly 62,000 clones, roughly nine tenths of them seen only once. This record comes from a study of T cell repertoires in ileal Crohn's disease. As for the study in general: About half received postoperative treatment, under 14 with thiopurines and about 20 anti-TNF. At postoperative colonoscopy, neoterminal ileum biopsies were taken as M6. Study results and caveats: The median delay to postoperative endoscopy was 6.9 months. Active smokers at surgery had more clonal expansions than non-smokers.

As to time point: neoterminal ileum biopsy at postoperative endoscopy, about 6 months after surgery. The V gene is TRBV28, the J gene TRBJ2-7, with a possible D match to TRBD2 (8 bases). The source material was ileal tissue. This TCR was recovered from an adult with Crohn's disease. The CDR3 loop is CASSSRGRLAGRGEQYF. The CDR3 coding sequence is TGTGCCAGCAGTAGTAGGGGGCGGCTAGCGGGCCGGGGGGAGCAGTACTTC.